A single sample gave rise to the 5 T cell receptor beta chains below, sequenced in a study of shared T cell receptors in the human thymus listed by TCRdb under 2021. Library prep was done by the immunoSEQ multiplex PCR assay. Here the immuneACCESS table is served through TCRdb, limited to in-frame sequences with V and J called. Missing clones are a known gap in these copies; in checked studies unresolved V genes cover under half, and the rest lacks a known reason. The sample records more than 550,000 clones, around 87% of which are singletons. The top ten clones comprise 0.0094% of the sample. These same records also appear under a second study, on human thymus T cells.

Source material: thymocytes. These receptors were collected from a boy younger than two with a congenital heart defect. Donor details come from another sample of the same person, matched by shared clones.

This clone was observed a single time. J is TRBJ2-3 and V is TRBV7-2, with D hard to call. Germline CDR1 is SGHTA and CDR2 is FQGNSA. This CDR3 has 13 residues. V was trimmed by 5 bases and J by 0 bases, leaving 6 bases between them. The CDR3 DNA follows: TGTGCCAGCAGCCCTTCTAGCACAGATACGCAGTATTTT. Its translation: CASSPSSTDTQYF.

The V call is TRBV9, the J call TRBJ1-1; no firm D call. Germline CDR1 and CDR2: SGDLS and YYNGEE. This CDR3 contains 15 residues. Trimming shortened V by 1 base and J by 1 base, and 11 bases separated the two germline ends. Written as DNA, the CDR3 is TGTGCCAGCAGCGTAATTGACAAGTCGAACACTGAAGCTTTCTTT. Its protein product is CASSVIDKSNTEAFF.

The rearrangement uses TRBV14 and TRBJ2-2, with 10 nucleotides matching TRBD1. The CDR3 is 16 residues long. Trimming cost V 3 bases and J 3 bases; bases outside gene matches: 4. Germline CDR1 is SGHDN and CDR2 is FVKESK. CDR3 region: CASSHRDRGYTGELFF. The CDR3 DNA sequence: TGTGCCAGCAGCCACCGGGACAGGGGATACACCGGGGAGCTGTTTTTT.

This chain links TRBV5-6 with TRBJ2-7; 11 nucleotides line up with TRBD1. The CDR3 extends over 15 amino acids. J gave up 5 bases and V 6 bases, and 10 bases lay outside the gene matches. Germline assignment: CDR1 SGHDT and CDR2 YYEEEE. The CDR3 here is CASKPWTGGFDEQYF. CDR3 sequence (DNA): TGTGCCAGCAAACCTTGGACAGGGGGCTTTGACGAGCAGTACTTC.

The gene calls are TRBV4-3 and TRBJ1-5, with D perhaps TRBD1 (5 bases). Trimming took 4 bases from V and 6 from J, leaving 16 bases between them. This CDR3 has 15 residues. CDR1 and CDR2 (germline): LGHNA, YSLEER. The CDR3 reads CASSPGWSGFQPQHF. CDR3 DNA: TGCGCCAGCAGCCCAGGCTGGTCAGGGTTTCAGCCCCAGCATTTT.